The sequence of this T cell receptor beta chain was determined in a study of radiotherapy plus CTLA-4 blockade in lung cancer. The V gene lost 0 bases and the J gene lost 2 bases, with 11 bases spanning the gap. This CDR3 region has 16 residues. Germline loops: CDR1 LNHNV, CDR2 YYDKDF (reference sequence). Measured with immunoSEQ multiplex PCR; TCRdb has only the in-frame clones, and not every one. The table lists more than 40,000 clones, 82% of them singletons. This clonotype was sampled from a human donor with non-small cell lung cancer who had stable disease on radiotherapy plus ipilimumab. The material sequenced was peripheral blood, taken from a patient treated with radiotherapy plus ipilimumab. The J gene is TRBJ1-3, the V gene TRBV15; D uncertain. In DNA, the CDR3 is TGTGCCACCAGCAGAGATCACAGTTATACTGGAAACACCATATATTTT. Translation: CATSRDHSYTGNTIYF.